One sample yielded the 15 T cell receptor beta chains listed below, sequenced in a study of T cell responses to AZD1222 COVID-19 vaccine. Assay: immunoSEQ multiplex PCR; the TCRdb copy retains only in-frame clones and omits some. The table has 86,000 or so clones, 86% seen once. Source: peripheral blood, taken 28 days after the second AZD1222 dose. The receptor set was obtained from an adult who received the AZD1222 COVID-19 vaccine.

This chain joins TRBV4-1 and TRBJ1-3; D unresolved. Trimming left V 4 bases short and J 0 bases short, with 7 bases between. CDR1 and CDR2 from the germline V gene are MGHRA and YSYEKL. The CDR3 runs 14 residues. The CDR3, as DNA: TGCGCCAGCAGCCCGGGCCACTCTGGAAACACCATATATTTT. Its protein is CASSPGHSGNTIYF.

In this sample, this clone turned up a few times. The chain recombines TRBV28 with TRBJ1-3; D unclear. Germline CDR1 MDHEN, CDR2 SYDVKM. The V and J ends lost 2 bases and 4 bases respectively, with 15 bases between them. This CDR3 comprises 16 residues. The CDR3 bases are TGTGCCAGCAGTTTAGTTCCAGGCTCTGGAGGAAACACCATATATTTT. Encoded protein: CASSLVPGSGGNTIYF.

The V and J genes are TRBV15 and TRBJ2-1, with TRBD2 matching over 8 bases. Germline CDR1 LNHNV, CDR2 YYDKDF (reference sequence). CDR3 length: 14 residues. V dropped 4 bases and J dropped 6; count of bases not matched to a gene: 5. Written as DNA, the CDR3 is TGTGCCACCAGCACGGGACTAGTAGGCAATGAGCAGTTCTTC. Translated, it gives CATSTGLVGNEQFF.

The chain joins TRBV7-8 to TRBJ1-3, with unresolved D. The length of the CDR3 is 15 residues. In germline, CDR1 is SGHVS, CDR2 FQNEAQ. V gave up 0 bases and J gave up 4 bases, with 10 bases separating them. CDR3 protein: CASSLAFGNGNTIYF. DNA for the CDR3: TGTGCCAGCAGCTTAGCGTTTGGCAACGGAAACACCATATATTTT.

The chain joins TRBV25-1 to TRBJ2-1, with unresolved D. Looked up from germline, CDR1 is MGHDK and CDR2 is SYGVNS. The germline V and J ends were trimmed by 6 bases and 14 bases, with 14 bases remaining between them. This CDR3 region has 11 residues. CDR3 loop: CASSQTNAEFF. In nucleotides, the CDR3 is TGTGCCAGCAGCCAAACAAACGCCGAGTTCTTC.

This chain uses TRBV4-1 with TRBJ2-2, with 8 bases identical to TRBD1. V gave up 2 bases and J gave up 5 bases; unmatched junction bases: 1. Germline V gene data show CDR1 as MGHRA and CDR2 as YSYEKL. CDR3 size: 14 residues. The CDR3 nucleotides are TGCGCCAGCAGCCAAACAGGGGGAACCGGGGAGCTGTTTTTT. Its translation is CASSQTGGTGELFF.

This clone was counted between two and nine times. V usage is TRBV18 and J usage is TRBJ1-1; D uncertain. The CDR3 covers 16 residues. With 2 bases removed from V and 1 base from J, the gap between germline ends came to 14 bases. Germline-derived CDR1 and CDR2 are KGHSH and LQKENI. CDR3 DNA sequence: TGTGCCAGCTCACCAGTCCTCGAGAAGTGGAACACTGAAGCTTTCTTT. This encodes CASSPVLEKWNTEAFF.

The chain has TRBV28 and TRBJ2-4; D possibly matches TRBD1 or TRBD2 (6 bases each). V was pared by 5 bases and J by 3 bases, with 14 bases between. There are 15 residues in the CDR3. Germline V gene data show CDR1 as MDHEN and CDR2 as SYDVKM. CDR3 protein: CASSGMGGGKNIQYF. The CDR3 DNA is TGTGCCAGCAGTGGGATGGGGGGCGGCAAAAACATTCAGTACTTC.

The V call is TRBV9, the J call TRBJ2-7, with D unresolved. Germline V gene sequence: CDR1 SGDLS, CDR2 YYNGEE. This CDR3 is built from 13 residues. With 0 bases removed from V and 6 bases from J, the gap between germline ends came to 10 bases. The CDR3 region is CASSVEGSPEQYF. In nucleotides, the CDR3 is TGTGCCAGCAGCGTAGAGGGTAGCCCCGAGCAGTACTTC. Complete variable domain (other parts from reference TRBV9 and TRBJ2-7): DSGVTQTPKHLITATGQRVTLRCSPRSGDLSVYWYQQSLDQGLQFLIQYYNGEERAKGNILERFSAQQFPDLHSELNLSSLELGDSALYFCASSVEGSPEQYFGPGTRLTVT.

The chain links TRBV19 to TRBJ1-2; weak D call: TRBD1 (5 bases). The CDR3 consists of 14 residues. In germline, CDR1 is LNHDA, CDR2 SQIVND (reference sequence). Trimming removed 4 bases from V and 1 base from J, with 10 bases in between. The CDR3 protein is CASSRAGVNYGYTF. The CDR3, as DNA: TGTGCCAGTAGTAGAGCGGGGGTTAACTATGGCTACACCTTC.

The gene calls are TRBV27 and TRBJ2-7; 8 positions agree with TRBD1. Trimming cost V 8 bases and J 2 bases; bases outside gene matches: 17. Germline loops: CDR1 MNHEY, CDR2 SMNVEV (reference sequence). CDR3 length: 17 amino acids. Here the CDR3 reads CASGRRTTGQAPYEQYF. The DNA of the CDR3 is TGTGCCAGCGGTAGGAGGACGACGGGACAGGCCCCCTACGAGCAGTACTTC.

The chain is built from TRBV27 and TRBJ2-7; TRBD2 aligns across 9 bases. Germline V CDR1 and CDR2: MNHEY, SMNVEV (reference sequence). V lost 3 bases to trimming and J lost 5 bases; unmatched junction nucleotides: 2. The CDR3 length is 13 residues. The CDR3 sequence is CASSLPSGNEQYF. DNA for the CDR3: TGTGCCAGCAGTTTGCCTAGCGGGAACGAGCAGTACTTC.

The gene calls are TRBV30 and TRBJ2-1; 9 bases agree with TRBD2. The germline V gene encodes CDR1 GTSNPN and CDR2 SVGIG (reference sequence). After removal of 0 bases from V and 6 bases from J, the junction contained 6 bases not matched to a gene. The length of the CDR3 is 15 residues. The CDR3 nucleotides read TGTGCCTGGAGTGTAGGTAGTAGCGGGAGCAATGAGCAGTTCTTC. This translates into CAWSVGSSGSNEQFF.

This sequence joins TRBV28 and TRBJ2-7; 11 bases are a match to TRBD1. Germline V gene data show CDR1 as MDHEN and CDR2 as SYDVKM. Trimming at V came to 7 bases and at J to 0 bases, leaving 8 bases not matched to a gene. The CDR3 covers 16 residues. As DNA, the CDR3 is TGTGCCAGCAACGTTTTGGGACAGGGGGACTCCTACGAGCAGTACTTC. It specifies CASNVLGQGDSYEQYF.

This clone was seen once. The gene calls are TRBV6-6 and TRBJ2-3; D tentatively reads TRBD1 or TRBD2 (6 bases each). CDR3 length: 14 amino acids. The V end was cut by 1 base, the J end by 2 bases, with 7 bases between. Germline V gene lookup returns CDR1 MNHNY and CDR2 SVGAGI (reference sequence). DNA of the CDR3: TGTGCCAGCAGTTACTGGGGGGCCACAGATACGCAGTATTTT. Its translation is CASSYWGATDTQYF.